The rows below give T cell receptor beta chains drawn from one sample of a study of T cells in localized non-small cell lung cancer. Sequencing was performed with immunoSEQ multiplex PCR; in TCRdb, only in-frame clones are kept and a portion is missing. The repertoire has about 1,700 clones, 19% of them found once; the top ten carry 20% to 25%. The starting material was normal lung tissue next to the tumor, obtained before any cancer treatment. The source of these receptors is a woman aged 40 to 75 with stage I lung adenocarcinoma. Each CDR3 is given with its conserved first and last residue. Fields, in order: clone size, D gene, J gene, V gene, CDR3 length, CDR3 protein, CDR3 DNA. The D gene is left open where the match is weak. Size values are once, few and many counts, or a class for expanded clones, and some rows have none.

>large|TRBD1|TRBJ1-6|TRBV11-3|16
CASSSKGQGLNSPLHF
TGTGCCAGCAGCTCAAAGGGACAGGGGCTTAATTCACCCCTCCACTTT
>-|-|TRBJ1-3|TRBV9|12
CASSGAGNTIYF
TGTGCCAGCAGTGGCGCTGGAAACACCATATATTTT
>few|-|TRBJ1-1|TRBV12-1|13
CASSPTVNTEAFF
TGTGCCAGCAGCCCTACAGTGAACACTGAAGCTTTCTTT
>-|-|TRBJ1-3|TRBV10-2|15
CASSESATPGNTIYF
TGCGCCAGCAGTGAGTCCGCGACGCCTGGAAACACCATATATTTT
>-|-|TRBJ2-4|TRBV6-8|17
CAISPSGTGLAKNIQYF
TGTGCCATCAGTCCTTCAGGAACCGGACTAGCCAAAAACATTCAGTACTTC
>-|TRBD2|TRBJ2-5|TRBV6-8|15
CASKSSGGTQETQYF
TGTGCCAGCAAATCTAGCGGGGGAACGCAAGAGACCCAGTACTTC
>-|-|TRBJ2-1|TRBV5-1|15
CASNPQGGTSNEQFF
TGCGCCAGCAACCCACAGGGAGGTACATCCAATGAGCAGTTCTTC
>-|-|TRBJ1-1|TRBV25-1|13
CASSLTGSSGAFF
TGTGCCAGCAGTCTGACAGGTAGCTCTGGAGCTTTCTTT
>-|-|TRBJ2-3|TRBV18|16
CASSPDGTPSTDTQYF
TGTGCCAGCTCACCTGACGGGACCCCAAGCACAGATACGCAGTATTTT
>hyperexpanded|TRBD1|TRBJ1-1|TRBV6-8|14
CASSKTGADTEAFF
TGTGCCAGCAGCAAAACAGGGGCGGACACTGAAGCTTTCTTT
>large|-|TRBJ1-2|TRBV19|15
CASSIVPGASDGYTF
TGTGCCAGTAGTATAGTCCCCGGGGCGTCTGATGGCTACACCTTC
>medium-sized|TRBD1|TRBJ1-2|TRBV11-3|15
CASSLSPGGEYGYTF
TGTGCCAGCAGCTTATCCCCAGGGGGGGAGTATGGCTACACCTTC
>-|-|TRBJ2-7|TRBV29-1|14
CSVEDGDESYEQYF
TGCAGCGTTGAAGATGGGGACGAGTCCTACGAGCAGTACTTC
>medium-sized|TRBD2|TRBJ2-1|TRBV11-3|16
CASSFGASGGYNEQFF
TGTGCCAGCAGCTTTGGGGCTAGCGGGGGGTACAATGAGCAGTTCTTC
>medium-sized|TRBD2|TRBJ2-1|TRBV6-8|16
CASSYTQERGYDEQFF
TGTGCCAGCAGTTACACACAGGAGCGGGGGTACGATGAGCAGTTCTTC
>medium-sized|-|TRBJ1-6|TRBV9|15
CASSVVGVGNSPLHF
TGTGCCAGCAGCGTAGTAGGGGTCGGAAATTCACCCCTCCACTTT
>few|TRBD1|TRBJ2-3|TRBV7-2|17
CASSSLPTGGAGDTQYF
TGTGCCAGCAGCTCGTTACCCACAGGGGGCGCGGGAGATACGCAGTATTTT
>medium-sized|TRBD2|TRBJ2-1|TRBV6-8|15
CASSLTSGGADEQFF
TGTGCCAGCAGTCTTACTAGCGGGGGGGCAGATGAGCAGTTCTTC
>few|TRBD1|TRBJ2-3|TRBV10-3|14
CATDRDRKTDTQYF
TGTGCCACTGACCGGGACAGGAAAACAGATACGCAGTATTTT
>-|-|TRBJ2-2|TRBV12-2|15
CATDNNRGLTGELFF
TGTGCCACCGATAACAACAGGGGACTGACCGGGGAGCTGTTTTTT
>-|TRBD1|TRBJ1-4|TRBV12-5|13
CASGWDRLGKLFF
TGTGCTAGTGGGTGGGACAGGTTAGGAAAACTGTTTTTT
>few|-|TRBJ1-6|TRBV6-1|14
CAISEDRINSPLHF
TGTGCCATCAGTGAAGACAGGATTAATTCACCCCTCCACTTT
>few|TRBD2|TRBJ2-5|TRBV9|14
CASSYSGGPGTQYF
TGTGCCAGCAGTTATAGCGGGGGCCCGGGGACCCAGTACTTC
>-|TRBD1|TRBJ2-5|TRBV28|15
CASSSRTGGGETQYF
TGTGCCAGCAGCAGTAGGACAGGGGGTGGTGAGACCCAGTACTTC
>few|-|TRBJ1-3|TRBV9|13
CASTLRGGNTIYF
TGTGCCAGCACCCTAAGAGGCGGAAACACCATATATTTT
>-|TRBD2|TRBJ2-5|TRBV6-1|18
CASSEAFSSGWAGETQYF
TGTGCCAGCAGTGAAGCGTTTTCTAGCGGGTGGGCGGGGGAGACCCAGTACTTC
>large|-|TRBJ1-6|TRBV6-8|15
CASSLLRGRYSPLHF
TGTGCCAGCAGTCTCTTACGGGGCCGATATTCACCCCTCCACTTT
>few|-|TRBJ2-7|TRBV14|12
CASGPNVYEQYF
TGTGCCAGCGGTCCAAATGTCTACGAGCAGTACTTC
>large|-|TRBJ1-5|TRBV12-5|13
CASGSGFNQPQHF
TGTGCTAGTGGTTCAGGGTTCAATCAGCCCCAGCATTTT
>few|-|TRBJ2-1|TRBV6-1|15
CASSEDIWAGNEQFF
TGTGCCAGCAGTGAAGACATATGGGCGGGTAATGAGCAGTTCTTC
>large|TRBD2|TRBJ2-3|TRBV6-8|14
CASRGGGASDTQYF
TGTGCCAGCAGAGGCGGGGGGGCCTCAGATACGCAGTATTTT
>-|TRBD1|TRBJ2-7|TRBV5-1|14
CASSPTGGSYEQYF
TGCGCCAGCAGCCCCACAGGGGGCTCCTACGAGCAGTACTTC
>few|TRBD2|TRBJ2-1|TRBV9|15
CASSVAGGSYNEQFF
TGTGCCAGCAGCGTAGCGGGGGGTTCCTACAATGAGCAGTTCTTC
>-|TRBD1|TRBJ1-2|TRBV9|15
CASSARQGAYYGYTF
TGTGCCAGCAGCGCCCGGCAGGGGGCGTACTATGGCTACACCTTC
>few|-|TRBJ1-2|TRBV6-8|15
CASRAPMGGGYGYTF
TGTGCCAGCAGAGCCCCCATGGGGGGGGGCTATGGCTACACCTTC
>-|-|TRBJ1-2|TRBV23-1|15
CASTLGPGAGCGYTF
TGCGCCAGCACCCTAGGTCCCGGGGCCGGCTGTGGCTACACCTTC
>few|-|TRBJ1-2|TRBV2|12
CASGGGAYGYTF
TGTGCCAGCGGTGGGGGGGCCTATGGCTACACCTTC
>few|-|TRBJ1-1|TRBV11-3|16
CASSLTRGSMNTEAFF
TGTGCCAGCAGCTTAACCCGCGGCTCGATGAACACTGAAGCTTTCTTT
>-|-|TRBJ1-1|TRBV11-3|14
CASSLGGGDTEAFF
TGTGCCAGCAGCTTGGGGGGAGGGGACACTGAAGCTTTCTTT
>-|-|TRBJ1-5|TRBV28|14
CASSLPQGPQPQHF
TGTGCCAGCAGTTTACCCCAGGGACCTCAGCCCCAGCATTTT
>medium-sized|TRBD1|TRBJ1-5|TRBV9|15
CASSGIQQGGQPQHF
TGTGCCAGCAGTGGAATCCAGCAGGGGGGACAGCCCCAGCATTTT
>large|TRBD1|TRBJ1-4|TRBV6-8|15
CASSPRGTGGEKLFF
TGTGCCAGCAGTCCCAGAGGGACAGGCGGCGAAAAACTGTTTTTT
>medium-sized|-|TRBJ1-1|TRBV11-3|16
CASSLAGQPLTTEAFF
TGTGCCAGCAGCTTGGCTGGGCAGCCCCTTACCACTGAAGCTTTCTTT
>medium-sized|-|TRBJ2-2|TRBV6-8|14
CASSEGVETGELFF
TGTGCCAGCAGTGAGGGGGTAGAAACCGGGGAGCTGTTTTTT